These T cell receptor beta chains were read from a single sample in a study of T cells expressing NK-cell markers. TCRdb reprocessed the 5' RACE reads and reports one entry per CDR3 protein, with no DNA. The data show 500,000 to 600,000 distinct CDR3 sequences, and the top ten clones hold approximately 3.6%. The sequenced sample consisted of blood T cells: a sorted CD56 or NKG2C T cell subset, CD4+ or CD8+ T cells, or bulk PBMC T cells (not recorded which). Receptors were obtained from a man aged 18-30 years in good health. CDR3s include the opening cysteine and the closing phenylalanine or tryptophan.

16	TRBV6-1	TRBJ2-1	CASSLQGHYPYNEQFF
16	TRBV7-8	TRBJ2-1	CASSLEGDISYNEQFF
13	TRBV7-9	TRBJ1-4	CAIVTATNEKLFF
14	TRBV6-1	TRBJ2-1	CASSASGRVYEQFF
15	TRBV18	TRBJ2-7	CASSPRASGSQEQYF
15	TRBV29-1	TRBJ2-1	CSVEGPAGAVNEQFF
16	TRBV27	TRBJ2-2	CASSFLGFGNTGELFF
14	TRBV12-3/TRBV12-4	TRBJ2-2	CASRRTSAPGELFF
14	TRBV11-2	TRBJ2-1	CASSTLAGGPDKIF
15	TRBV11-2	TRBJ2-7	CASSYNTGQLYEQYF
13	TRBV20-1	TRBJ2-1	CSARDSDHNEQFF
15	TRBV27	TRBJ1-2	CASTPVRTANYGYTF
15	TRBV6-2/TRBV6-3	TRBJ2-3	CASRKLAVGADTQYF
15	TRBV12-3/TRBV12-4	TRBJ2-5	CASAPRTARGETQYF
16	TRBV5-1	TRBJ2-2	CASSLNSGLVTGELFF
14	TRBV20-1	TRBJ2-3	CSARARAGVDTQYF
13	TRBV12-3/TRBV12-4	TRBJ1-2	CASSLPGGVGYTF
12	TRBV20-1	TRBJ2-5	CSARTLQETQYF
17	TRBV5-5	TRBJ2-3	CASSGGRPFTIADTQYF
15	TRBV7-8	TRBJ1-4	CASSLAAGGSEKLFF
14	TRBV5-1	TRBJ2-6	CASNTDSGANVLTF
12	TRBV29-1	TRBJ2-5	CSVLEQQETQYF
15	TRBV5-1	TRBJ2-1	CASSDGLAPYNEQFF
14	TRBV5-5	TRBJ2-2	CASSAGLGTGELFF
16	TRBV20-1	TRBJ1-1	CSAVDTAGGMNTEAFF
14	TRBV5-1	TRBJ1-2	CASSGALTNYGYTF
15	TRBV10-3	TRBJ2-1	CAISLLAGGSDEQFF
13	TRBV6-1	TRBJ2-7	CATRTTRLRKQYF
13	TRBV12-3/TRBV12-4	TRBJ1-1	CASSLSGEREAFF
15	TRBV9	TRBJ2-5	CASSAVFSNQETQYF
16	TRBV5-1	TRBJ2-1	CASSLAGDRVGNEQFF
14	TRBV20-1	TRBJ2-2	CSASPGKGTGELFF